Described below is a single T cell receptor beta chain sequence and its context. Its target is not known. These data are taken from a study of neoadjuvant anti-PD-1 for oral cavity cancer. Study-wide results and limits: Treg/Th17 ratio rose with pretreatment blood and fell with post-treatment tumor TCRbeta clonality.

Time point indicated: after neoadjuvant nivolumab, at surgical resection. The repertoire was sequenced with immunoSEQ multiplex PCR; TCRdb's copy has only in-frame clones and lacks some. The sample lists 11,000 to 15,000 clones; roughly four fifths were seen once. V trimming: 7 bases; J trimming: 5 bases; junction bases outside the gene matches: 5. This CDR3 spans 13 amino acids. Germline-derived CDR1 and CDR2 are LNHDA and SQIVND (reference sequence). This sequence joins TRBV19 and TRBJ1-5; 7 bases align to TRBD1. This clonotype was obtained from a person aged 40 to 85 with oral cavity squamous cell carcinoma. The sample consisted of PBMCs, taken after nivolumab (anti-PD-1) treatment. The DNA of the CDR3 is TGTGCCAGTATGGTCACAGGGGATCAGCCCCAGCATTTT. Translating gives CASMVTGDQPQHF.